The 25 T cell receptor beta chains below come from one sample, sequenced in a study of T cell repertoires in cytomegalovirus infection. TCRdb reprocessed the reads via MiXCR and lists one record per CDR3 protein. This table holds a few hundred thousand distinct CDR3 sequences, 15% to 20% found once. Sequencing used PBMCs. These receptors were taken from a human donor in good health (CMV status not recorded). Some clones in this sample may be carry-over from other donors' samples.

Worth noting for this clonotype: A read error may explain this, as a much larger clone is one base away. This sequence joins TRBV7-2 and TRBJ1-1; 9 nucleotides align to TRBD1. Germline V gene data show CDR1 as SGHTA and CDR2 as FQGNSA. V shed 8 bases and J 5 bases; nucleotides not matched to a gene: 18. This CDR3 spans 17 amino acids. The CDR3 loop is CASGPQGAGLSPTEAFF. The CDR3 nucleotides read TGTGCCAGCGGCCCACAGGGGGCTGGACTTAGTCCGACTGAAGCTTTCTTT.

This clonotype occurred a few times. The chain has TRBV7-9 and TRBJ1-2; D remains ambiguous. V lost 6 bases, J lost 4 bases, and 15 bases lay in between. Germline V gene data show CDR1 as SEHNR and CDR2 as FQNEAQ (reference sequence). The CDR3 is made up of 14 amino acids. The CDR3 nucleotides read TGTGCCAGCAGTCCACGTGGCAGGTTCTATGGCTACACCTTC. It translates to CASSPRGRFYGYTF.

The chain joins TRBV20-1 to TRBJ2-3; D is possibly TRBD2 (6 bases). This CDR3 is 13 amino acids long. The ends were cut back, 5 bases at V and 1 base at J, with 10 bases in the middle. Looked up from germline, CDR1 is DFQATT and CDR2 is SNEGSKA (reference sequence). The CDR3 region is CSARGLGTDTQYF. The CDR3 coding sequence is TGCAGTGCTCGGGGGTTAGGCACAGATACGCAGTATTTT.

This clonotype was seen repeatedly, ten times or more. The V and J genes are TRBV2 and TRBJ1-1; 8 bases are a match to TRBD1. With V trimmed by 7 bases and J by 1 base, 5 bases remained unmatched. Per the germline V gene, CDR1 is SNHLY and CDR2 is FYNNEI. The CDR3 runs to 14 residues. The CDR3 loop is CASNTGTGNTEAFF. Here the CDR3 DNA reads TGTGCCAGCAATACCGGGACAGGGAACACTGAAGCTTTCTTT.

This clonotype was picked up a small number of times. CDR3 nucleotides: TGCAGTGCTAGAGCCAAGTTGGAGTCAGAAAAAGAGACCCAGTACTTC. This translates into CSARAKLESEKETQYF. The rearrangement links TRBV20-1 to TRBJ2-5; D remains unclear. The CDR3 runs 16 residues. The V end was cut by 1 base, the J end by 3 bases, with 18 bases between. CDR1 is DFQATT and CDR2 is SNEGSKA in the germline V gene (reference sequence).

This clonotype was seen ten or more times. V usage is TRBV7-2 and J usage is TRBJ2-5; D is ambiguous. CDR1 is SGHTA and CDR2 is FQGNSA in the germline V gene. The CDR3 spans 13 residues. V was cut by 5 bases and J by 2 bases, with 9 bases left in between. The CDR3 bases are TGTGCCAGCAGCCGACGAGCGCAAGAGACCCAGTACTTC. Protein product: CASSRRAQETQYF.

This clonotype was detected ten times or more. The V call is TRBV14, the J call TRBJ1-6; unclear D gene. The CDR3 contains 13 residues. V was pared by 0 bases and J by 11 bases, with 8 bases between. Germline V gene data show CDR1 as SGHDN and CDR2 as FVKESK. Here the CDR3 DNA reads TGTGCCAGCAGCCAAGATGCGACCCCACCCCTCCACTTT. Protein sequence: CASSQDATPPLHF. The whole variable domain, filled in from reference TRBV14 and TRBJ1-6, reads EAGVTQFPSHSVIEKGQTVTLRCDPISGHDNLYWYRRVMGKEIKFLLHFVKESKQDESGMPNNRFLAERTGGTYSTLKVQPAELEDSGVYFCASSQDATPPLHFGNGTRLTVT.

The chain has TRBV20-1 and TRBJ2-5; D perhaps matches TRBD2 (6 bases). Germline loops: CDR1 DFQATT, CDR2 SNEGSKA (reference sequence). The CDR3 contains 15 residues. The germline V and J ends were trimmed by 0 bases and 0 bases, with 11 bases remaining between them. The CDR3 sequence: CSARDLQRDQETQYF. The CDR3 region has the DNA TGCAGTGCTAGAGACCTCCAGCGGGACCAAGAGACCCAGTACTTC.

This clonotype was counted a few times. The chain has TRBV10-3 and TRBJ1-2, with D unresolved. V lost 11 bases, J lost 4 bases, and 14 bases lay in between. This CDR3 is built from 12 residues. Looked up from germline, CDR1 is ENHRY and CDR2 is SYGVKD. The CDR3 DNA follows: TGTGCCGGACGGGAGAGTGGCTATGGCTACACCTTC. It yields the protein CAGRESGYGYTF.

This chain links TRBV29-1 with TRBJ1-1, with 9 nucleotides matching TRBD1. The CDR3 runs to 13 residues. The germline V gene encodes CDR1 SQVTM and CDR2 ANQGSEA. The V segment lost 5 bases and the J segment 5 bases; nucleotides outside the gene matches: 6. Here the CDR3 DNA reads TGCAGCGTTCAACAGGGGGCACGGACTGAAGCTTTCTTT. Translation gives CSVQQGARTEAFF.

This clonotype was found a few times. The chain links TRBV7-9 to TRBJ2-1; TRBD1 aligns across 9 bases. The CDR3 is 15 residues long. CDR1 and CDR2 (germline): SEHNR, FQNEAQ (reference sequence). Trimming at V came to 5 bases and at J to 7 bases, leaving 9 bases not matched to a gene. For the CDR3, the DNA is TGTGCCAGCAGCGTGACAGGGGGTCTAGCGAATGAGCAGTTCTTC. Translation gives CASSVTGGLANEQFF.

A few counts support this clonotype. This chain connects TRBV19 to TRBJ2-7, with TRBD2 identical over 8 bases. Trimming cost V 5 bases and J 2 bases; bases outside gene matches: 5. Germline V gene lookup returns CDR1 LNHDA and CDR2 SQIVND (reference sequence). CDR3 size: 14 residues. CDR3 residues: CASSPAGGAYEQYF. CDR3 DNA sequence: TGTGCCAGTAGTCCCGCCGGGGGGGCCTACGAGCAGTACTTC.

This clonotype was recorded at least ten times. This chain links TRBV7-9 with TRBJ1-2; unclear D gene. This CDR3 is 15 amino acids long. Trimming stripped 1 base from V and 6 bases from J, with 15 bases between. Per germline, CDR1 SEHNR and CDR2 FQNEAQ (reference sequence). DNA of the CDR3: TGTGCCAGCAGCTTAGTGCGCTGGGGTGAGGATGGCTACACCTTC. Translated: CASSLVRWGEDGYTF.

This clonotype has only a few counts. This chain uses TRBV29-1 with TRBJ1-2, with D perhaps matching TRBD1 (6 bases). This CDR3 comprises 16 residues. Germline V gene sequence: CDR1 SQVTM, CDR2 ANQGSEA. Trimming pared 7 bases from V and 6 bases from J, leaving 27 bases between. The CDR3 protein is CSATRGGSRLGNGYTF. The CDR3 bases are TGCAGCGCAACAAGGGGGGGGTCAAGGTTGGGGAATGGCTACACCTTC.

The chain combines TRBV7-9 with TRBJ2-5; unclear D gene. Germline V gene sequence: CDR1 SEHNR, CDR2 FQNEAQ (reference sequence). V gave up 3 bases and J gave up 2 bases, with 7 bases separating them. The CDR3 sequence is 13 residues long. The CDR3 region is CASSFDIQETQYF. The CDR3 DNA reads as TGTGCCAGCAGCTTTGACATACAAGAGACCCAGTACTTC. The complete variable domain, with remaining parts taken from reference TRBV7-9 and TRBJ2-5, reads DTGVSQNPRHKITKRGQNVTFRCDPISEHNRLYWYRQTLGQGPEFLTYFQNEAQLEKSRLLSDRFSAERPKGSFSTLEIQRTEQGDSAMYLCASSFDIQETQYFGPGTRLLVL.

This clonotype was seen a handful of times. The DNA for the CDR3 is TGCAGTGCTAGAACTTCCCTAGCGGGGGGGGGCCGCAGTGAGCAGTTCTTC. Translated, it gives CSARTSLAGGGRSEQFF. This rearrangement joins TRBV20-1 to TRBJ2-1, with TRBD2 identical over 12 bases. V shed 2 bases, J shed 9 bases, and the junction held 14 bases outside the gene matches. CDR3 length: 17 residues. Germline assignment: CDR1 DFQATT and CDR2 SNEGSKA (reference sequence).

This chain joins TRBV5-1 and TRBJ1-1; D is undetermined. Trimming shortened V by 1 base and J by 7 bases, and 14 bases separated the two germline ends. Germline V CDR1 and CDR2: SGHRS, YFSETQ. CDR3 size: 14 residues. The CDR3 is CASSLRGQPNEAFF. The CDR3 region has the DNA TGCGCCAGCAGCTTGAGAGGCCAGCCTAATGAAGCTTTCTTT.

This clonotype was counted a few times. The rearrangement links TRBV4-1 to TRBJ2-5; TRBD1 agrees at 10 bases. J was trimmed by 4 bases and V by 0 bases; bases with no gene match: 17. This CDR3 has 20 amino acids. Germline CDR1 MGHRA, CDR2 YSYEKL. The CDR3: CASSQEGGTGAPGPLETQYF. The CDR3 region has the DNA TGCGCCAGCAGCCAAGAAGGGGGGACAGGGGCTCCTGGACCGCTAGAGACCCAGTACTTC.

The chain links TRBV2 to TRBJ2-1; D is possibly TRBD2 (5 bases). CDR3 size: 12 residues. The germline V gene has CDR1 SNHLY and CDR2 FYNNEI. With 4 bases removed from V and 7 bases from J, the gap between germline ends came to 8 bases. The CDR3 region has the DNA TGTGCCAGCAGTGTCCGAGGGAATGAGCAGTTCTTC. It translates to CASSVRGNEQFF.

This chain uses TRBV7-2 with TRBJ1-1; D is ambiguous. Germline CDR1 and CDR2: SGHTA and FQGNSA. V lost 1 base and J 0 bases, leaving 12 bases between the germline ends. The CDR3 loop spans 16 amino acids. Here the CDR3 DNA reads TGTGCCAGCAGCTTAGGAGAGGCGTACATGAACACTGAAGCTTTCTTT. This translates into CASSLGEAYMNTEAFF.

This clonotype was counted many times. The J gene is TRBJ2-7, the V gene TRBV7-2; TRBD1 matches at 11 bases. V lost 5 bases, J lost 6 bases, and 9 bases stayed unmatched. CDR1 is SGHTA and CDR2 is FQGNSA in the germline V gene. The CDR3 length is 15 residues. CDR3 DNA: TGTGCCAGCAGCGACCGGGACAGGGGGTTCCTCGAGCAGTACTTC. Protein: CASSDRDRGFLEQYF.

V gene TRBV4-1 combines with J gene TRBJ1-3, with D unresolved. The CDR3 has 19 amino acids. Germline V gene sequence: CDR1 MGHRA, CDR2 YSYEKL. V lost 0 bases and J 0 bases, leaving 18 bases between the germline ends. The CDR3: CASSQDGLMVSPSGNTIYF. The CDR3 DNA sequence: TGCGCCAGCAGCCAAGATGGCCTGATGGTCAGCCCCTCTGGAAACACCATATATTTT.

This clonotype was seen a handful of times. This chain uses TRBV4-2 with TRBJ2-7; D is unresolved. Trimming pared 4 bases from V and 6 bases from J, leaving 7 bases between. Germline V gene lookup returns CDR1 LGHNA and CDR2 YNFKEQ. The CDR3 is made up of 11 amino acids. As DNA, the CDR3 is TGTGCCAGCAGCCTCGACGGCGAGCAGTACTTC. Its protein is CASSLDGEQYF.

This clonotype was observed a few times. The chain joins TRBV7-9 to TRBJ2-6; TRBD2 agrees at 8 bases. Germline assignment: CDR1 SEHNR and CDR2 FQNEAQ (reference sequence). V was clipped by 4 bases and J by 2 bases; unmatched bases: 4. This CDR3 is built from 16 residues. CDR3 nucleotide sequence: TGTGCCAGCAGCTCCGGGGGGGGTACTGGGGCCAACGTCCTGACTTTC. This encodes CASSSGGGTGANVLTF.

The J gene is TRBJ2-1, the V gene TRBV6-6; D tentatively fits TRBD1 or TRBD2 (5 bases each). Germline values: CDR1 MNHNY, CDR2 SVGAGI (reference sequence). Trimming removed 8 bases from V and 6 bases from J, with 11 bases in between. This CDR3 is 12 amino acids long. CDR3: CASEGLSNEQFF. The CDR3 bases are TGTGCCAGCGAGGGGCTTAGCAATGAGCAGTTCTTC.